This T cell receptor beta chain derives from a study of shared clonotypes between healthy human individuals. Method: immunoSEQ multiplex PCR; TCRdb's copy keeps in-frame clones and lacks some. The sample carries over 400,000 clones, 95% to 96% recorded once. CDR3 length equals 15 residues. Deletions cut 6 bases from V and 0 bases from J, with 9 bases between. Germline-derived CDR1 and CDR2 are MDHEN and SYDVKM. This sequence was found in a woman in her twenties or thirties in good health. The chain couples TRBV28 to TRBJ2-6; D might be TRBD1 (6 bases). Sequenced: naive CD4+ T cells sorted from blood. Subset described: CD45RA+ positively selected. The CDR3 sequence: CASRQQGSGANVLTF. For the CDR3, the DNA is TGTGCCAGCAGGCAACAGGGCTCTGGGGCCAACGTCCTGACTTTC. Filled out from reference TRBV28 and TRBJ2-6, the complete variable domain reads DVKVTQSSRYLVKRTGEKVFLECVQDMDHENMFWYRQDPGLGLRLIYFSYDVKMKEKGDIPEGYSVSREKKERFSLILESASTNQTSMYLCASRQQGSGANVLTFGAGSRLTVL.